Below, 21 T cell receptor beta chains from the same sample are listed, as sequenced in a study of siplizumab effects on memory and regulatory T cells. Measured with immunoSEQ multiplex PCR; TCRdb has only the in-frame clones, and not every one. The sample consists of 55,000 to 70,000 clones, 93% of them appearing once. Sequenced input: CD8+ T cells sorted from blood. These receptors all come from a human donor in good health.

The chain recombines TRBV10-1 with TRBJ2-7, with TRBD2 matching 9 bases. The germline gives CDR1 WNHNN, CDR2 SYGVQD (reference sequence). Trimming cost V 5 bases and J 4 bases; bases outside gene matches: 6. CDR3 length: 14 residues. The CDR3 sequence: CASSPSGNGYEQYF. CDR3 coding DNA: TGCGCCAGCAGTCCTAGCGGGAACGGTTACGAGCAGTACTTC.

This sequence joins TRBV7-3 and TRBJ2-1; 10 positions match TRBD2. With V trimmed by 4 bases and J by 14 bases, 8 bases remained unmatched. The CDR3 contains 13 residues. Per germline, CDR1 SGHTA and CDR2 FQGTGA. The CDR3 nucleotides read TGTGCCAGCAGCTCCTCCGAAGCGGGAGGGAAGTTCTTC. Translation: CASSSSEAGGKFF. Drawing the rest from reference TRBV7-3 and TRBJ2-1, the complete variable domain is GAGVSQTPSNKVTEKGKYVELRCDPISGHTALYWYRQSLGQGPEFLIYFQGTGAADDSGLPNDRFFAVRPEGSVSTLKIQRTERGDSAVYLCASSSSEAGGKFFGPGTRLTVL.

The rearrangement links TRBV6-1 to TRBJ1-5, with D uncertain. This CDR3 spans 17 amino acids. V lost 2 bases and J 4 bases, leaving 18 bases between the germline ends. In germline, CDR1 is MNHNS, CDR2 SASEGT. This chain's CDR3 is CASSERVMGAVNQPQHF. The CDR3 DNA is TGTGCCAGCAGTGAACGGGTAATGGGTGCCGTTAATCAGCCCCAGCATTTT.

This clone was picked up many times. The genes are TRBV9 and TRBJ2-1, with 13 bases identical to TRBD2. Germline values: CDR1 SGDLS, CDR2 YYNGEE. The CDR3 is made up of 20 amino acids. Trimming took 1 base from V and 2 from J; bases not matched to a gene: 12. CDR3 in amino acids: CASSVPPGLAGSGTYNEQFF. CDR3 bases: TGTGCCAGCAGCGTACCCCCGGGACTAGCGGGATCCGGTACCTACAATGAGCAGTTCTTC. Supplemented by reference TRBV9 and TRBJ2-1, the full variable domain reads DSGVTQTPKHLITATGQRVTLRCSPRSGDLSVYWYQQSLDQGLQFLIQYYNGEERAKGNILERFSAQQFPDLHSELNLSSLELGDSALYFCASSVPPGLAGSGTYNEQFFGPGTRLTVL.

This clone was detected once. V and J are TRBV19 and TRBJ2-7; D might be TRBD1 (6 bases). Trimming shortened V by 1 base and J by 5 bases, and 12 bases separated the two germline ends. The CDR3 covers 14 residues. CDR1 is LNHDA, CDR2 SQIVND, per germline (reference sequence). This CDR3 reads CASSIVPGHDEQYF. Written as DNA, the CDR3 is TGTGCCAGTAGTATAGTCCCGGGACACGACGAGCAGTACTTC. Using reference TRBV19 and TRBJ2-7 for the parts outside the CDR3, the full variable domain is DGGITQSPKYLFRKEGQNVTLSCEQNLNHDAMYWYRQDPGQGLRLIYYSQIVNDFQKGDIAEGYSVSREKKESFPLTVTSAQKNPTAFYLCASSIVPGHDEQYFGPGTRLTVT.

CDR3 DNA sequence: TGTGCCAGCAGCCAGGGACAGGCCTTTGGTAACGAGCAGTACTTC. Translation gives CASSQGQAFGNEQYF. The chain links TRBV5-8 to TRBJ2-7, with 8 bases identical to TRBD1. V lost 4 bases, J lost 5 bases, and 11 bases stayed unmatched. CDR3 length equals 15 residues. Germline values: CDR1 SGHTS, CDR2 YDEGEE.

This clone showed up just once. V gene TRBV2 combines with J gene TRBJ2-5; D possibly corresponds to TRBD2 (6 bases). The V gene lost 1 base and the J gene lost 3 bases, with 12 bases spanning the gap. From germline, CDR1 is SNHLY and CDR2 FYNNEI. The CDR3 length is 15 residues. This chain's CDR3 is CASSEGLGGEETQYF. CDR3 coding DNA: TGTGCCAGCAGTGAAGGACTAGGAGGGGAAGAGACCCAGTACTTC.

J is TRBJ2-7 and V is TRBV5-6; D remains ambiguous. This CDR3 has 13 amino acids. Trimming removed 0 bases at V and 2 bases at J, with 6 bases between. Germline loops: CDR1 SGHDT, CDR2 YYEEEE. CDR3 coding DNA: TGTGCCAGCAGCTTGGGCATTACCTACGAGCAGTACTTC. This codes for CASSLGITYEQYF.

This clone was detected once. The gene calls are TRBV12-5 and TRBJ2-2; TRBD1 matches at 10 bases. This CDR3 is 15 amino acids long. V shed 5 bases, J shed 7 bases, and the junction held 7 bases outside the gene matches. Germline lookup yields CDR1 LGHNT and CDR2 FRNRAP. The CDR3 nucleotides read TGTGCTAGTGGTGGACCGGGACAGGGGAACGGGGAGCTGTTTTTT. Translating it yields CASGGPGQGNGELFF.

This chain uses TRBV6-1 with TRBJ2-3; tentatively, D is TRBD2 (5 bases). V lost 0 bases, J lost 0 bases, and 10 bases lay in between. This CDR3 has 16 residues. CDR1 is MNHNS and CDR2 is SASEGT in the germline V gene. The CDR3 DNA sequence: TGTGCCAGCAGTGAAGCTGGAGCGGAGAGCACAGATACGCAGTATTTT. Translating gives CASSEAGAESTDTQYF.

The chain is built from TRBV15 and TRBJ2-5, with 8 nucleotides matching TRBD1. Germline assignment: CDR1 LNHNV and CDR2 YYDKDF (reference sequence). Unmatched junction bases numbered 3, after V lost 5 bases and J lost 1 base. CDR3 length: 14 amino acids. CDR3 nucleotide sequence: TGTGCCACCAGCCGGACAGGGACCCAAGAGACCCAGTACTTC. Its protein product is CATSRTGTQETQYF.

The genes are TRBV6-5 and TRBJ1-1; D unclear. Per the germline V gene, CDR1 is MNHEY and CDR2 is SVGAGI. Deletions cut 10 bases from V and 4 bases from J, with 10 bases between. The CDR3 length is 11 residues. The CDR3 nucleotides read TGTGCCACCAAGTGGGGCACTGAAGCTTTCTTT. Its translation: CATKWGTEAFF.

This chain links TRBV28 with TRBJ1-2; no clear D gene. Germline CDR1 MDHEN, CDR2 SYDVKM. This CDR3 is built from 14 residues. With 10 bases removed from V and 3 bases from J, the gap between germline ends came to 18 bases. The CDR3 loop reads CATMQAGYDYGYTF. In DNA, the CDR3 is TGTGCCACGATGCAGGCAGGCTACGACTATGGCTACACCTTC.

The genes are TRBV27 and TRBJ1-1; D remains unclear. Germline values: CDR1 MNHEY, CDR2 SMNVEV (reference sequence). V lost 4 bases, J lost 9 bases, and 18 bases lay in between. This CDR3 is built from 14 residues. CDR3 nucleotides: TGTGCCAGCAGTTCCCACCTCGGAGGGTTGCAAGCTTTCTTT. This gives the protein CASSSHLGGLQAFF.

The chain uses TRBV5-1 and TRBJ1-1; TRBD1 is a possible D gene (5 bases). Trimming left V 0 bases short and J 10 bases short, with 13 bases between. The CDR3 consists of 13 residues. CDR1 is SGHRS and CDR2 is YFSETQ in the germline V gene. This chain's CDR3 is CASSLESQGAAFF. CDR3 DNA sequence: TGCGCCAGCAGCTTGGAGTCTCAGGGTGCAGCTTTCTTT.

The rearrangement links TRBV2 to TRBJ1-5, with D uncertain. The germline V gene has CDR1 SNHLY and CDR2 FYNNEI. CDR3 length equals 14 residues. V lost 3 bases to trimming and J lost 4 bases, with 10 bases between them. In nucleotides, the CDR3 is TGTGCCAGCAGTGATATAGGTTTAAATCAGCCCCAGCATTTT. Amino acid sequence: CASSDIGLNQPQHF.

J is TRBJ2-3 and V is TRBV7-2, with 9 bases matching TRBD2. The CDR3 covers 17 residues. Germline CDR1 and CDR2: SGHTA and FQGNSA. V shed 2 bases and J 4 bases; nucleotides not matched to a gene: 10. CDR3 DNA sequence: TGTGCCAGCAGCTTATTGGATCAGCGGGAGGCCTCAGATACGCAGTATTTT. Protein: CASSLLDQREASDTQYF.

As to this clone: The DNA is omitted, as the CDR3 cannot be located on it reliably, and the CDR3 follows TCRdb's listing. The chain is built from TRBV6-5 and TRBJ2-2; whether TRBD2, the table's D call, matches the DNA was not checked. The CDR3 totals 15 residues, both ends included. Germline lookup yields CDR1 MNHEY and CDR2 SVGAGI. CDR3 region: CASSYSRFGAGELFF.

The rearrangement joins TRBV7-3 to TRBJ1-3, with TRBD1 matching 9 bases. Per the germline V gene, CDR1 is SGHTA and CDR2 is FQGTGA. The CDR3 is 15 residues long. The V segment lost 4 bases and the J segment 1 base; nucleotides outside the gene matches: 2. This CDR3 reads CASSSGTGSGNTIYF. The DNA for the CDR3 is TGTGCCAGCAGCTCTGGGACAGGGTCTGGAAACACCATATATTTT. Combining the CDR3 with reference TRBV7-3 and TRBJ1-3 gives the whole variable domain GAGVSQTPSNKVTEKGKYVELRCDPISGHTALYWYRQSLGQGPEFLIYFQGTGAADDSGLPNDRFFAVRPEGSVSTLKIQRTERGDSAVYLCASSSGTGSGNTIYFGEGSWLTVV.

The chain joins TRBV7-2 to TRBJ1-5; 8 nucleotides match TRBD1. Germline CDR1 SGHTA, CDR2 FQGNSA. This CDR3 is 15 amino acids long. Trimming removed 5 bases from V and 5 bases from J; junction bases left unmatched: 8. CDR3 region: CASSGKQGGDQPQHF. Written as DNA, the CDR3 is TGTGCCAGCAGCGGCAAACAGGGGGGGGATCAGCCCCAGCATTTT.

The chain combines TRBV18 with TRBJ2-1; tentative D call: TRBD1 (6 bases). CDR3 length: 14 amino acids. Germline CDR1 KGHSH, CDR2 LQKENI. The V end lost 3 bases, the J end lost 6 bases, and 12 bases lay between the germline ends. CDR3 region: CASSPITGSNEQFF. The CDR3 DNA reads TGTGCCAGCTCACCGATTACAGGGTCCAATGAGCAGTTCTTC.